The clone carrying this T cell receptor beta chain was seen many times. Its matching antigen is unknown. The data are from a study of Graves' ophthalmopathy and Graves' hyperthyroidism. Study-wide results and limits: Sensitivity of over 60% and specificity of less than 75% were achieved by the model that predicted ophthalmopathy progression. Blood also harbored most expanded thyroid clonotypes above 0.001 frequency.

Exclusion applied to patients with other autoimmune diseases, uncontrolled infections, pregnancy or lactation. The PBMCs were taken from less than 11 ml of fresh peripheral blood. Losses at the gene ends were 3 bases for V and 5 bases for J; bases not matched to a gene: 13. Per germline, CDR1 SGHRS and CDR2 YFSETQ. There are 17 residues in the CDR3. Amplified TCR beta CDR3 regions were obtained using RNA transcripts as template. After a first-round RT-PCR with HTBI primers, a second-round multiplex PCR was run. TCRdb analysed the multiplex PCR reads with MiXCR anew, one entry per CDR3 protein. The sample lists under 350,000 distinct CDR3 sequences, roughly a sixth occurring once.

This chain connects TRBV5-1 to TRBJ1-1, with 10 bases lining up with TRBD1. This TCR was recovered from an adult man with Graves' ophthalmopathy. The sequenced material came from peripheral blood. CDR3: CASSSRKTGTGVTEAFF. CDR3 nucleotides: TGCGCCAGCAGCTCGCGAAAAACCGGGACAGGGGTGACTGAAGCTTTCTTT.